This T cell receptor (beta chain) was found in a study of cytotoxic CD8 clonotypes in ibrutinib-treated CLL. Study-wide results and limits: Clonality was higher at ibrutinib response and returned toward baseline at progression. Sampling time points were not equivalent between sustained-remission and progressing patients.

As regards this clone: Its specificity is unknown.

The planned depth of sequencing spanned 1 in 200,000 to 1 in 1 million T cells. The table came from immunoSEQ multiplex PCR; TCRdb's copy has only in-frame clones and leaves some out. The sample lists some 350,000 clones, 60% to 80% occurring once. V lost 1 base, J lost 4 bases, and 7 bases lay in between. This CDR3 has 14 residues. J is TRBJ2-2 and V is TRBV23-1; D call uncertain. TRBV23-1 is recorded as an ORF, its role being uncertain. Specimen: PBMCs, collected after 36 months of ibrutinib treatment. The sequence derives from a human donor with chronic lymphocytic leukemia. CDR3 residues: CASSQYEGTGELFF. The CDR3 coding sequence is TGCGCCAGCAGTCAATATGAAGGCACCGGGGAGCTGTTTTTT.